This TCR beta chain was captured by sequencing in a study of T cell responses to AZD1222 COVID-19 vaccine. Findings of the study overall: Donors were chiefly white British, with a greater number of females, and clonal diversity was perhaps underestimated. Seropositive AZD1222 recipients at baseline numbered only 6 or 7.

The method was immunoSEQ multiplex PCR; TCRdb's version includes in-frame clones alone and lacks a portion of them. This sample has 170,000 or so clones, with 80% to 90% found just once. To note about this clone: What it binds is not known.

The CDR3 is 14 residues long. The germline gives CDR1 SGHRS, CDR2 YFSETQ. The V and J ends lost 5 bases and 5 bases respectively, with 15 bases between them. This sequence was found in an adult who received the AZD1222 COVID-19 vaccine. The input for sequencing was peripheral blood, taken 28 days after the second AZD1222 dose. The V and J genes are TRBV5-1 and TRBJ2-3; D is undetermined. CDR3 in DNA: TGCGCCAGCAGTCGGACCATCCCGGGAGATACGCAGTATTTT. Protein: CASSRTIPGDTQYF.